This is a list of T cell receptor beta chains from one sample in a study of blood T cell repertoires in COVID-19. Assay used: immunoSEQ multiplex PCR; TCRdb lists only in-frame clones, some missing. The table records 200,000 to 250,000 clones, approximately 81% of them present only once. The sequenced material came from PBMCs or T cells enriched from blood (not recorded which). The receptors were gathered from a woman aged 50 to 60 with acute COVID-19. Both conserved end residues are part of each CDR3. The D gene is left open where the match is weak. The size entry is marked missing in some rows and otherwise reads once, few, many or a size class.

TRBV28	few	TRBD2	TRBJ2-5	TGTGCCAGCAGTTTGGGGGGGAGAGTGGAAGAGACCCAGTACTTC	CASSLGGRVEETQYF
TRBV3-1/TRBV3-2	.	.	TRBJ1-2	TGTGCCAGCAGCCAAGGTTCGGGCTATGGCTACACCTTC	CASSQGSGYGYTF
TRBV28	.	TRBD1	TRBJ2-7	TGTGCCAGCAGTTTAAGGACAGGGCGCGCCTCCTACGAGCAGTACTTC	CASSLRTGRASYEQYF
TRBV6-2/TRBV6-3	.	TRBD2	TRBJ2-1	TGTGCCAGCAGTTCCCCTAGCGGGGGGGCCTACAATGAGCAGTTCTTC	CASSSPSGGAYNEQFF
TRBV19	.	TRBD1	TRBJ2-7	TGTGCCAGTAGTACTCGGGACAGGGGGAACTCCTACGAGCAGTACTTC	CASSTRDRGNSYEQYF
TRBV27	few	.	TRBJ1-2	TGTGCCAGCAGTTTATCGTCGGGAGGGGCGAGAAATGGCTACACCTTC	CASSLSSGGARNGYTF
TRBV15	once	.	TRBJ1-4	TGTGCCACCAGCAGAGACCAAGGGGGGGGTAATGAAAAACTGTTTTTT	CATSRDQGGGNEKLFF
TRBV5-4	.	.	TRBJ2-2	TGTGCCAGCAGCTACTGGTCCACCGGGGAGCTGTTTTTT	CASSYWSTGELFF
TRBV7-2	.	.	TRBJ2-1	TGTGCCAGCAGCTCAACGCGGGCTTCCGGGGATGAGCAGTTCTTC	CASSSTRASGDEQFF
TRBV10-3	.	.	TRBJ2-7	TGTGCCATCAGTGACAGCTACGAGCAGTACTTC	CAISDSYEQYF
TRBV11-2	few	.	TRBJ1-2	TGTGCCAGCAGCACTCCAACAGGGTATGGCTACACCTTC	CASSTPTGYGYTF
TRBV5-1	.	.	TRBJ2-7	TGCGCCAGCCTCGCCCCGGGGTTAGGCGAGCAGTACTTC	CASLAPGLGEQYF
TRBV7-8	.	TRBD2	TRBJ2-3	TGTGCCAGCAGCCCCGAGCGGGGGGCCGGGTATTTT	CASSPERGAGYF
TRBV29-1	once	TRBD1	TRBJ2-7	TGCAGCGCGTTGAAACTCCGGGACAGGGATTACGAGCAGTACTTC	CSALKLRDRDYEQYF
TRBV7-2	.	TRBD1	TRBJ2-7	TGTGCCAGCAGCTCGAGGCACGGAGGGACAGGGGGCGGCGAGCAGTACTTC	CASSSRHGGTGGGEQYF
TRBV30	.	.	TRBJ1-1	TGTGCCTGGAGTTTAAGGGGGAACACTGAAGCTTTCTTT	CAWSLRGNTEAFF
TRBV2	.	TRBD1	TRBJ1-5	TGTGCCAGCAACATTCGGACAGGAAGGAATCAGCCCCAGCATTTT	CASNIRTGRNQPQHF
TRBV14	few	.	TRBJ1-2	TGTGCCAGCAGCCAAGATAACAGCCTGCCGAACTATGGCTACACCTTC	CASSQDNSLPNYGYTF
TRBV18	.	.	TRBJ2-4	TGTGCCAGCTCACCACTCGACAGCGAAGGGGGCATTCAGTACTTC	CASSPLDSEGGIQYF
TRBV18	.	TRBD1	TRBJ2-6	TGTGCCAGCTCACCCCGACAGGGGTCTGGGGCCAACGTCCTGACTTTC	CASSPRQGSGANVLTF
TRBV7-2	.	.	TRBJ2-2	TGTGCCAGCAGCGAGGCCCAGGGGATCGGGGAGCTGTTTTTT	CASSEAQGIGELFF
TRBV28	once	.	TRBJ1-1	TGTGCCAGCAGTTCTCCTGCCGCAGGGATGAACACTGAAGCTTTCTTT	CASSSPAAGMNTEAFF
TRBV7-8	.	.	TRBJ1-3	TGTGCCAGCAGCTTGGACAGCTACATCACCTCTGGAAACACCATATATTTT	CASSLDSYITSGNTIYF
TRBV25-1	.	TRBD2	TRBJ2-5	TGTGCCAGCAGACCGGCTAGCGGGGACGAGACCCAGTACTTC	CASRPASGDETQYF
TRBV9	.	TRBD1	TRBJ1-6	TGTGCCAGCAGCGCGGGACAGGGTTTCTATAATTCACCCCTCCACTTT	CASSAGQGFYNSPLHF
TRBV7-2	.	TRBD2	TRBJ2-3	TGTGCCAGCAGCAACTCAGGACTAGCGGGACTGAGCACAGATACGCAGTATTTT	CASSNSGLAGLSTDTQYF
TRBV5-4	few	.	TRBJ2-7	TGTGCCAGCAGCTCGAGGGTCAAGGACGGACAGCTCACAAAACCTTACGAGCAGTACTTC	CASSSRVKDGQLTKPYEQYF
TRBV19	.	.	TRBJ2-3	TGTGCCAGTAGTACTAACACAGATACGCAGTATTTT	CASSTNTDTQYF
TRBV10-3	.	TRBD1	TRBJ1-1	TGTGCCATCAGTGCTGAGGGGGCGAGCACTGAAGCTTTCTTT	CAISAEGASTEAFF
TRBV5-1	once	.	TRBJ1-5	TGCGCCAGCAGCTTGGACGGGGGCAATCAGCCCCAGCATTTT	CASSLDGGNQPQHF
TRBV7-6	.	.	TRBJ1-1	TGTGCCAGCAGCCCACGGTTTAGGGGAAGGATGAACACTGAAGCTTTCTTT	CASSPRFRGRMNTEAFF
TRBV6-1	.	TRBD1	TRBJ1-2	TGTGCCAGCAGTGAAGTAAGGGACAGGGGACTGATCTATGGCTACACCTTC	CASSEVRDRGLIYGYTF
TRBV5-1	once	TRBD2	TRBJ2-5	TGCGCCAGCGCCCCCGGGGGGGGGCAGGAGGAGACCCAGTACTTC	CASAPGGGQEETQYF
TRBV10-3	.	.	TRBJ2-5	TGTGCCATCAGTGTGCAACAACAAGAGACCCAGTACTTC	CAISVQQQETQYF
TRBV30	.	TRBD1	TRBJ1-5	TGTGCCTGCGACAGGGGTGAGGGCAATCAGCCCCAGCATTTT	CACDRGEGNQPQHF
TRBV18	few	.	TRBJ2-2	TGTGCCAGCTCATTATCGGCGGGGTTCGTCACCGGGGAGCTGTTTTTT	CASSLSAGFVTGELFF
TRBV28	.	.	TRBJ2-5	TGTGCCAGCAGTTTTGGGGGGACCTTCTTCGGGGCAGGAGAGACCCAGTACTTC	CASSFGGTFFGAGETQYF
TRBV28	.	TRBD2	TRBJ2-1	TGTGCCAGCAGTTCAGGAGGACTAGCGGGAGGCATTGAGCAGTTCTTC	CASSSGGLAGGIEQFF
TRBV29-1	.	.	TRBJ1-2	TGCAGCGTTGAGAGGGGGTCTCAAAGGAATGGCTACACCTTC	CSVERGSQRNGYTF
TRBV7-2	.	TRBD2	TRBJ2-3	TGTGCCAGCAGCACAACTAGCGGGAGTTCAGATACGCAGTATTTT	CASSTTSGSSDTQYF
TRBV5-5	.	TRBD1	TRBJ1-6	TGTGCCAGCAGCTTGGCGGGACAGGGCTCCTATAATTCACCCCTCCACTTT	CASSLAGQGSYNSPLHF
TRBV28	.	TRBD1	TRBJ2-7	TGTGCCAGCAATCCCGGGACAGGGGATGGCTACGAGCAGTACTTC	CASNPGTGDGYEQYF
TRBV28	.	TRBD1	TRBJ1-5	TGTGCCAGCAGTTTATTTGGGACAGGAGGCGAAAGGGGGCCCCAGCATTTT	CASSLFGTGGERGPQHF
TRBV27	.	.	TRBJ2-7	TGTGCCAGCAGCCTTGGACAGGAGGGCTACGAGCAGTACTTC	CASSLGQEGYEQYF
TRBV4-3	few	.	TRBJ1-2	TGCGCCAGCAGCCAAGATGCGGCTGGGGGCTCGTTCCTTGGCTACACCTTC	CASSQDAAGGSFLGYTF
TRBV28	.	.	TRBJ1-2	TGTGCCAGCAGTTGGGGGGACTATGGCTACACCTTC	CASSWGDYGYTF
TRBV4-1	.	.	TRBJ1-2	TGCGCCAGCAGCCAAGAGGCGGGGATGGTATTTGGCTACACCTTC	CASSQEAGMVFGYTF
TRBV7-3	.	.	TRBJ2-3	TGTGCCAGCAGCTTCGGGACAAGTCGCACAGATACGCAGTATTTT	CASSFGTSRTDTQYF
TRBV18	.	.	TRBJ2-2	TGTGCCAGCTCATGGAATAGCGCCACCGGGGAGCTGTTTTTT	CASSWNSATGELFF
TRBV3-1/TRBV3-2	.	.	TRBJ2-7	TGTGCCAGCAGCCAAGGGGGCTCATCCCTCTCCTACGAGCAGTACTTC	CASSQGGSSLSYEQYF
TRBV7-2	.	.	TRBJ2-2	TGTGCCAGCAGCTCCTACCGGACCGGGGAGCTGTTTTTT	CASSSYRTGELFF
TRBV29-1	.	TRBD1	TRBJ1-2	TGCAGCGCTTGGGACAGAAATAGCGGCTACACCTTC	CSAWDRNSGYTF
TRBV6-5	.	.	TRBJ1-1	TGTGCCAGCACCAAGCAGGGAGGGGGGCCTGAAGCTTTCTTT	CASTKQGGGPEAFF
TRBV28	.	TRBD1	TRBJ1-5	TGTGCCAGCAGTTTTTCGACAGGGCATAGCAATCAGCCCCAGCATTTT	CASSFSTGHSNQPQHF
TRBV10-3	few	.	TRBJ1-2	TGTGCCATCAGCGGACAGCGGGACGGCTACACCTTC	CAISGQRDGYTF